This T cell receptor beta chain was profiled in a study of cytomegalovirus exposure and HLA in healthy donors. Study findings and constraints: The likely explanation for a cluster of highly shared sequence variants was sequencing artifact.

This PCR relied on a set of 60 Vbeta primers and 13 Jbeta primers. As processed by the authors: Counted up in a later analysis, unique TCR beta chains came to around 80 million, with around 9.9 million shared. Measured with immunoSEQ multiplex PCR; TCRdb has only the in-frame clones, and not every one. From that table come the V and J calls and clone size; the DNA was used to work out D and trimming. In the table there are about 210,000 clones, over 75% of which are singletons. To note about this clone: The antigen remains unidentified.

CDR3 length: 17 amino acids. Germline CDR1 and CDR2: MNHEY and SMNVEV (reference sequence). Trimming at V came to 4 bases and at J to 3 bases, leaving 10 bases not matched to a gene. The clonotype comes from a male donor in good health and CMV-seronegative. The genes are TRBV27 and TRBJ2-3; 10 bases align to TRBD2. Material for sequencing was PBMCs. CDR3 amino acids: CASSSPSAGGPTDTQYF. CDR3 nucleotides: TGTGCCAGCAGTTCCCCCTCAGCGGGAGGGCCGACAGATACGCAGTATTTT.